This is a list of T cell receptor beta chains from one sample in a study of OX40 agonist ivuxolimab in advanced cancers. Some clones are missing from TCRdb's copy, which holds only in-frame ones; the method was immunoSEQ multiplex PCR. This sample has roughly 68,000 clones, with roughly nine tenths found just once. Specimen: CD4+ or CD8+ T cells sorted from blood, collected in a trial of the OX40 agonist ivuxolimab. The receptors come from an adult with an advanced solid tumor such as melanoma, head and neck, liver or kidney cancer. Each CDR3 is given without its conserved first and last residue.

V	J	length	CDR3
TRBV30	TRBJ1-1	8	AWGRTEAF
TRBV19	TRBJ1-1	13	ASSMGAGLNTEAF
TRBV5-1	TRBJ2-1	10	ASKEGGDEQF
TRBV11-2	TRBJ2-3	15	ASSLEPPRVFTDTQY
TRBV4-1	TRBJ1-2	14	ASTPTGDAENYGYT
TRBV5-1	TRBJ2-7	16	ASSLSLAGGSWGDEQY
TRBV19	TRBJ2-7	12	ASSAQGPDSEQY
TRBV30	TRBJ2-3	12	AWSGTGSVDTQY
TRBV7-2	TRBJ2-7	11	ASSLRTSGGGY
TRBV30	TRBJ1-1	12	AWRAGQINTEAF
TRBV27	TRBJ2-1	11	GVWREGLNEQF
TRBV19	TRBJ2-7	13	ASSVQGGHSYEQY
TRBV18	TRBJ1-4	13	ASSPPMAGGEKLF
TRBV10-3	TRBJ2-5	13	AISESSGRRETQY
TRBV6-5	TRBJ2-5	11	ASRPDTAETQY
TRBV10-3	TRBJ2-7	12	AISVRTEDYEQY
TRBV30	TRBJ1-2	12	AWMEQVANYGYT
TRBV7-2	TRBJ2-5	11	ASSLGLQETQY
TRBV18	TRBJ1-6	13	ASSLGSSYNSPLH
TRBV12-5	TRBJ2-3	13	ASGLGAFETDTQY
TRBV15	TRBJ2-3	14	ATSRGLAGELDTQY
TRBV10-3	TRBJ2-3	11	AISAGITDTQY
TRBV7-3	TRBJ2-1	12	ASSLPSLGREQF
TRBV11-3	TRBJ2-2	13	ASSPGGVSTGELF
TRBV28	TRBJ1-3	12	ASSPLGGENTIY
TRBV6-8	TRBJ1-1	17	ASTALRTITPKRVTEAF
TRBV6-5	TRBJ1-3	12	ASSYHPAGNTIY
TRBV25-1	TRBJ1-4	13	ASSESGLRGEKLF
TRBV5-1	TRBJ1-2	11	ASSDDGDYGYT
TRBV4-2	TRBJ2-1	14	ASSTTSAASYNEQF
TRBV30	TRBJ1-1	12	AWSDYPMNTEAF
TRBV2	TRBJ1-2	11	ASSQTGGFGYT
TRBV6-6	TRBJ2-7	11	ASSYSRSYEQY
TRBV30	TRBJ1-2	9	AWSQNYGYT
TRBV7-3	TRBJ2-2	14	ASSPRTSGMGGELF
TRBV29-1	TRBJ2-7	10	SVAGQGYEQY
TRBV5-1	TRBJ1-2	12	ASSLLGQGYGYT
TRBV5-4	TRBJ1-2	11	ASSPGGDYGYT
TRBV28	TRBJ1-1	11	ASRKQGFTEAF
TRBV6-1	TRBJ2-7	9	ASSHRDEQY
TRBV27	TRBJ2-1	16	GYAPGLAGGDGYNEQF
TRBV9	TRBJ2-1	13	ASSVVAGHYNEQF
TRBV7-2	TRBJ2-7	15	ASSFQQGSSSRYEQY
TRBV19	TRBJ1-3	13	ASSIIETPRGTIY
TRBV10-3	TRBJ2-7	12	AISSGTSGNEQY
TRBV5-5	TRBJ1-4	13	ASSADWVANEKLF
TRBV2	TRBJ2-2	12	ASSEYSNTGELF
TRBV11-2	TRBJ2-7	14	ASSLIGGSFTLEQY
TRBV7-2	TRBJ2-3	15	ASSLGFRGRGTDTQY
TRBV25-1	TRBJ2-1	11	ASSQREGNEQF
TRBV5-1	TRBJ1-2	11	ASSAQANYGYT
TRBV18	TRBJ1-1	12	ASSPQSKEGEAF
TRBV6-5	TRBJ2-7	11	ASSYGRGSEQY
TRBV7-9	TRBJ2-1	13	ASSLRSSSYNEQF
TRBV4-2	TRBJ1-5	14	ASSQRDRSSNQPQH
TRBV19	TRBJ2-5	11	ASTKSDFETQY
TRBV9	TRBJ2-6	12	ASSFSSGANVLT
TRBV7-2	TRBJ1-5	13	ASSKGGFGNQPQH
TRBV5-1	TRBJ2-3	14	ASSLVLAGGQDTQY
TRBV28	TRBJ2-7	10	ASSREIYEQY